This TCR beta chain was identified during a study of blood T cell repertoires in COVID-19. Recovered status in Cohort 3 required two negative PCRs, clearance, or symptom resolution. V lost 2 bases and J lost 4, with 11 bases in between. Germline V lookup: CDR1 MNHEY, CDR2 SVGEGT. The CDR3 consists of 14 residues. Method: immunoSEQ multiplex PCR; TCRdb's copy keeps in-frame clones and lacks some. Found here are almost 400,000 clones, roughly 90% of them singletons; the top ten hold less than 2%. The genes are TRBV6-2 or TRBV6-3 and TRBJ1-1; D is unclear. The TCR originated in a woman in her 30s who had recovered from COVID-19. Sequencing was carried out using PBMCs or T cells enriched from blood (not recorded which). CDR3 region: CASSYTGAATEAFF. Written as DNA, the CDR3 is TGTGCCAGCAGTTACACCGGCGCGGCCACTGAAGCTTTCTTT.